Below are 15 T cell receptor beta chains sequenced from a single sample in a study of graft-versus-host responses after intestinal transplantation (dated by TCRdb to about 2021). Receptor libraries were prepared by the immunoSEQ multiplex PCR assay. Here the immuneACCESS table is served through TCRdb, limited to in-frame sequences with V and J called. Missing clones are a known gap in these copies; in checked studies unresolved V genes cover under half, and the rest lacks a known reason. The sample has some 40,000 clones on record, over 85% of them singletons. The ten most abundant clones make up 7% to 7.5% of the sample. The starting material was PBMCs, obtained just under 270 days after transplant. These TCRs come from a human patient who received an intestinal transplant, so some T cells may come from the graft donor.

The chain is built from TRBV19 and TRBJ2-7, with D tentatively TRBD2 (6 bases). Per the germline V gene, CDR1 is LNHDA and CDR2 is SQIVND (reference sequence). Trimming pared 0 bases from V and 4 bases from J, leaving 19 bases between. The CDR3 length is 17 residues. CDR3 in amino acids: CASSIDAIRGISYEQYF. The CDR3 DNA reads as TGTGCCAGTAGTATAGACGCTATCCGGGGGATATCATACGAGCAGTACTTC.

Concerning this clone: An end of the junction does not agree with germline; a read error may underlie this. The sample carries other DNA sequences with the same CDR3. The chain links TRBV4-1 to TRBJ2-7; 7 nucleotides match TRBD2. Germline lookup yields CDR1 MGHRA and CDR2 YSYEKL. The CDR3 totals 14 residues. CDR3 residues: CASSQGDYSYEQYF. For the CDR3, the DNA is TGCGCCAGCAGCCAAGGGGACTATTCCTACGAGCAGTATTTC.

This rearrangement joins TRBV27 to TRBJ1-5; D gene ambiguous. The germline CDR1 and CDR2 sequences are MNHEY and SMNVEV (reference sequence). The CDR3 loop spans 15 amino acids. The germline V and J ends were trimmed by 2 bases and 0 bases, with 8 bases remaining between them. CDR3 loop: CASSLDSASNQPQHF. The CDR3 coding sequence is TGTGCCAGCAGTTTAGATTCAGCTAGCAATCAGCCCCAGCATTTT.

J is TRBJ2-5 and V is TRBV25-1; D is ambiguous. The CDR3 has 14 amino acids. V lost 2 bases to trimming and J lost 5 bases, with 12 bases between them. Germline V gives CDR1 MGHDK, CDR2 SYGVNS. The CDR3 spells CASSEPLSWETQYF. CDR3 coding DNA: TGTGCCAGCAGTGAACCCTTATCATGGGAGACCCAGTACTTC.

The chain combines TRBV11-2 with TRBJ2-5; D gene ambiguous. The germline V gene encodes CDR1 SGHAT and CDR2 FQNNGV. The CDR3 length is 10 residues. Trimming removed 0 bases at V and 13 bases at J, with 6 bases between. The CDR3, as DNA: TGTGCCAGCAGCTTAGAACAGATGTACTTC. It yields the protein CASSLEQMYF. The complete variable domain, with remaining parts taken from reference TRBV11-2 and TRBJ2-5, reads EAGVAQSPRYKIIEKRQSVAFWCNPISGHATLYWYQQILGQGPKLLIQFQNNGVVDDSQLPKDRFSAERLKGVDSTLKIQPAKLEDSAVYLCASSLEQMYFGPGTRLLVL.

This chain links TRBV11-2 with TRBJ2-1; possibly TRBD2 for D (7 bases). The CDR3 consists of 15 residues. CDR1 and CDR2 from the germline V gene are SGHAT and FQNNGV. V gave up 2 bases and J gave up 7 bases, with 15 bases separating them. CDR3 bases: TGTGCCAGCAGCTTAAGGGGGGGCGAGAGGAATGAGCAGTTCTTC. Its protein product is CASSLRGGERNEQFF. The full variable domain, rest sourced from reference TRBV11-2 and TRBJ2-1, is EAGVAQSPRYKIIEKRQSVAFWCNPISGHATLYWYQQILGQGPKLLIQFQNNGVVDDSQLPKDRFSAERLKGVDSTLKIQPAKLEDSAVYLCASSLRGGERNEQFFGPGTRLTVL.

This clone showed up just a few times. The chain uses TRBV5-1 and TRBJ2-5, with 7 bases fitting TRBD1. CDR1 is SGHRS, CDR2 YFSETQ, per germline. The CDR3 sequence is 13 residues long. V gave up 4 bases and J gave up 5 bases; unmatched junction bases: 5. The DNA for the CDR3 is TGCGCCAGCAGCGAACAGGGGTGGGAGACCCAGTACTTC. This gives the protein CASSEQGWETQYF.

This chain joins TRBV18 and TRBJ1-1; a weak D match, TRBD1 (6 bases). V shed 1 base and J shed 4 bases, with 19 bases lying between them. CDR1 is KGHSH, CDR2 LQKENI, per germline. This CDR3 is built from 17 residues. DNA for the CDR3: TGTGCCAGCTCACCACGGGACAACTCTTTTGGGGGCACTGAAGCTTTCTTT. Its protein product is CASSPRDNSFGGTEAFF.

The V call is TRBV4-1, the J call TRBJ2-6, with D hard to call. The CDR3 is made up of 14 amino acids. The V and J ends lost 4 bases and 0 bases respectively, with 4 bases between them. Germline lookup yields CDR1 MGHRA and CDR2 YSYEKL. The CDR3 is CASSLNSGANVLTF. CDR3 coding DNA: TGCGCCAGCAGCCTGAACTCTGGGGCCAACGTCCTGACTTTC.

This chain connects TRBV6-1 to TRBJ1-3; weak D call: TRBD1 (5 bases). This CDR3 has 15 residues. The V end lost 5 bases, the J end lost 2 bases, and 13 bases lay between the germline ends. Germline lookup yields CDR1 MNHNS and CDR2 SASEGT. CDR3 bases: TGTGCCAGCAGTCGCACAGGAGGTACTGGAAACACCATATATTTT. This gives the protein CASSRTGGTGNTIYF.

The gene calls are TRBV5-1 and TRBJ2-7; a weak D match, TRBD1 (7 bases). This CDR3 is built from 14 residues. The germline V gene encodes CDR1 SGHRS and CDR2 YFSETQ. V was clipped by 6 bases and J by 2 bases, with 15 bases between them. CDR3 bases: TGCGCCAGCACGGGCGCAGGGGGGCCCTACGAGCAGTACTTC. Amino acid sequence: CASTGAGGPYEQYF.

The V call is TRBV7-8, the J call TRBJ2-2; D is undetermined. The V end was cut by 5 bases, the J end by 6 bases, with 7 bases between. Germline CDR1 and CDR2: SGHVS and FQNEAQ. CDR3 length equals 12 residues. The chain's CDR3 is CASSTQAGELFF. The CDR3 DNA reads TGTGCCAGCAGCACCCAAGCCGGGGAGCTGTTTTTT.

The DNA for the CDR3 is TGTGCCAGCAGTGAATGGGGGACAGACCAAGCCCCCTACGAGCAGTACTTC. Its protein product is CASSEWGTDQAPYEQYF. V is TRBV6-1 and J is TRBJ2-7; 7 nucleotides line up with TRBD1. Per germline, CDR1 MNHNS and CDR2 SASEGT. The CDR3 has 17 residues. Trimming cost V 2 bases and J 2 bases; bases outside gene matches: 12.

Regarding this clone: At one end the junction does not follow the germline gene, possibly because of a read error. The chain links TRBV6-5 to TRBJ2-1, with TRBD2 matching 8 bases. Germline CDR1 MNHEY, CDR2 SVGAGI. The CDR3 runs to 14 residues. This CDR3 reads CASSYWAGGHEQFF. CDR3 bases: TGTGCCAGCAGCTACTGGGCGGGGGGACATGAGCAGTTCTTC.

The chain joins TRBV13 to TRBJ1-5; D remains ambiguous. Trimming shortened V by 0 bases and J by 3 bases, and 0 bases separated the two germline ends. Germline V gives CDR1 PRHDT, CDR2 FYEKMQ (reference sequence). This CDR3 has 12 residues. CDR3 DNA sequence: TGTGCCAGCAGCTTAGGCAATCAGCCCCAGCATTTT. Its translation is CASSLGNQPQHF.